This T cell receptor (beta chain) was identified during a study of T cells in Graves' hyperthyroidism and ophthalmopathy. Findings and limits, study-wide: The blood repertoire included most of the expanded thyroid clonotypes above 0.001.

Germline V lookup: CDR1 SGHRS, CDR2 YFSETQ. The germline V and J ends were trimmed by 0 bases and 3 bases, with 7 bases remaining between them. The CDR3 consists of 13 residues. There are many counts of this clonotype. The target antigen is unknown. Amplified TCR beta CDR3 regions came from RNA transcripts. The primer set for the first-round RT-PCR of the TCR CDR3 was HTBI. Using its own MiXCR run on the multiplex PCR reads, TCRdb lists one record per CDR3 protein. The data contain about 640,000 distinct CDR3 sequences, less than 25% of them singletons. The chain recombines TRBV5-1 with TRBJ2-7; D not resolved. The clonotype comes from a man aged 25-45 years with Graves' ophthalmopathy. The source material was blood. The CDR3 DNA sequence: TGCGCCAGCAGCTTGGCAGACAACTACGAGCAGTACTTC. It encodes CASSLADNYEQYF.